The 16 T cell receptor beta chains below all came from one sample that was sequenced in a study of a mutant IDH1 vaccine in newly diagnosed glioma. Their recognized antigens are unknown. TCRdb's table, derived via immunoSEQ multiplex PCR, lists solely in-frame clones and lacks some. The data contain about 30,000 clones, roughly 90% of them seen just once; the ten biggest clones take up approximately 2.3%. This sample's time point: week 23, last vaccination. The study gave 300 ug of mutant IDH1 20-mer peptide per vaccine dose, with topical imiquimod. Sequencing used PBMCs, obtained from a glioma patient whose treatment included an IDH1 peptide vaccine. These receptors all stem from a man between 40 and 49 years old with glioma.

DNA of the CDR3: TGTGCCAGCACCAGGGACAGGGGACCGTACGAGCAGTACTTC. It specifies CASTRDRGPYEQYF. V gene TRBV2 combines with J gene TRBJ2-7; 10 nucleotides line up with TRBD1. The CDR3 spans 14 residues. The V gene end was trimmed by 7 bases and the J gene end by 4 bases; junction bases not matched to a gene: 7. In germline, CDR1 is SNHLY, CDR2 FYNNEI. Together with reference TRBV2 and TRBJ2-7, the CDR3 gives the full variable domain: EPEVTQTPSHQVTQMGQEVILRCVPISNHLYFYWYRQILGQKVEFLVSFYNNEISEKSEIFDDQFSVERPDGSNFTLKIRSTKLEDSAMYFCASTRDRGPYEQYFGPGTRLTVT.

This chain connects TRBV6-6 to TRBJ2-2; the D gene is possibly TRBD1 (5 bases). The CDR3 has 14 amino acids. The germline gives CDR1 MNHNY, CDR2 SVGAGI (reference sequence). V dropped 2 bases and J dropped 4 bases, with 8 bases sitting between them. The CDR3 DNA follows: TGTGCCAGCAGTTACCAACAGGCCACCGGGGAGCTGTTTTTT. This sequence encodes CASSYQQATGELFF.

The chain uses TRBV19 and TRBJ2-2; 8 nucleotides align to TRBD2. This CDR3 is built from 16 residues. Germline V lookup: CDR1 LNHDA, CDR2 SQIVND (reference sequence). Unmatched junction bases numbered 6, after V lost 6 bases and J lost 0 bases. CDR3: CASRREAGANTGELFF. The CDR3, as DNA: TGTGCCAGTAGAAGGGAAGCGGGGGCGAACACCGGGGAGCTGTTTTTT.

The gene calls are TRBV6-4 and TRBJ2-1, with 8 bases identical to TRBD2. The CDR3 runs to 14 residues. Germline V CDR1 and CDR2: MRHNA, SNTAGT. The V gene end was trimmed by 3 bases and the J gene end by 6 bases; junction bases not matched to a gene: 4. The CDR3 region has the DNA TGTGCCAGCAGTGAGTCGGGGGGGGCCAATGAGCAGTTCTTC. Translation gives CASSESGGANEQFF.

This chain joins TRBV6-6 and TRBJ2-1; D tentatively fits TRBD1 or TRBD2 (5 bases each). Germline V gives CDR1 MNHNY, CDR2 SVGAGI (reference sequence). V gave up 6 bases and J gave up 6 bases, with 18 bases separating them. The CDR3 covers 15 residues. CDR3 loop: CASSSPGPSFNEQFF. CDR3 bases: TGTGCCAGCAGCTCGCCGGGACCGAGCTTCAATGAGCAGTTCTTC.

The rearrangement links TRBV5-1 to TRBJ1-5; no firm D call. This CDR3 is built from 15 residues. With 0 bases removed from V and 2 bases from J, the gap between germline ends came to 9 bases. Germline V gene lookup returns CDR1 SGHRS and CDR2 YFSETQ. The CDR3 sequence: CASSLAGERNQPQHF. DNA of the CDR3: TGCGCCAGCAGCTTGGCCGGGGAACGCAATCAGCCCCAGCATTTT.

The chain is built from TRBV6-1 and TRBJ2-3; a possible D gene is TRBD1 (6 bases). Deletions cut 3 bases from V and 8 bases from J, with 12 bases between. The CDR3 runs to 13 residues. CDR1 and CDR2 from the germline V gene are MNHNS and SASEGT. Written as DNA, the CDR3 is TGTGCCAGCAGTGAGGCGGGCAGGGGTACGCAGTATTTT. It yields the protein CASSEAGRGTQYF.

This clone has a single count. This sequence joins TRBV2 and TRBJ2-2; TRBD1 aligns across 9 bases. There are 15 residues in the CDR3. Germline V lookup: CDR1 SNHLY, CDR2 FYNNEI. J lost 2 bases, V lost 8 bases, and 6 bases had no gene match. CDR3 amino acids: CASEGGQGNTGELFF. The CDR3 DNA is TGTGCCAGCGAGGGGGGACAGGGCAACACCGGGGAGCTGTTTTTT.

This chain links TRBV28 with TRBJ1-4; no firm D call. The CDR3 sequence is 14 residues long. From germline, CDR1 is MDHEN and CDR2 SYDVKM. The germline V and J ends were trimmed by 3 bases and 7 bases, with 12 bases remaining between them. Here the CDR3 reads CASSLAQVGEKLFF. DNA of the CDR3: TGTGCCAGCAGTTTGGCCCAGGTCGGTGAAAAACTGTTTTTT.

The rearrangement joins TRBV28 to TRBJ2-2; 8 positions agree with TRBD2. The CDR3 contains 14 residues. Unmatched junction bases numbered 5, after V lost 2 bases and J lost 9 bases. CDR1 MDHEN and CDR2 SYDVKM come from the germline V gene. CDR3: CASSLRGGGRELFF. The DNA of the CDR3 is TGTGCCAGCAGTTTACGGGGGGGCGGAAGGGAGCTGTTTTTT.

The chain recombines TRBV19 with TRBJ1-1; D call uncertain. Trimming removed 2 bases at V and 4 bases at J, with 8 bases between. The V gene's germline CDR1 is LNHDA and CDR2 SQIVND (reference sequence). CDR3 length equals 13 residues. The CDR3 DNA follows: TGTGCCAGTAGTATATTGGCGGCCACTGAAGCTTTCTTT. It translates to CASSILAATEAFF.

This clone was detected only once. The J gene is TRBJ1-3, the V gene TRBV28; 7 bases line up with TRBD1. This CDR3 has 15 amino acids. Germline V CDR1 and CDR2: MDHEN, SYDVKM. V lost 8 bases and J lost 0; bases outside the gene matches: 7. The CDR3 DNA follows: TGTGCCAGCGGCCCGACAGGGAACTCTGGAAACACCATATATTTT. Residues: CASGPTGNSGNTIYF.

The chain uses TRBV9 and TRBJ2-5; D is unresolved. CDR1 is SGDLS and CDR2 is YYNGEE in the germline V gene. The CDR3 spans 13 residues. Between the trimmed V and J ends, which lost 0 bases and 7 bases, there was a span of 10 bases. CDR3 sequence reads: CASSVGQSGTQYF. The DNA for the CDR3 is TGTGCCAGCAGCGTAGGACAATCTGGGACCCAGTACTTC.

V usage is TRBV25-1 and J usage is TRBJ1-1; D unclear. The CDR3 spans 11 residues. The germline V gene encodes CDR1 MGHDK and CDR2 SYGVNS. Trimming pared 4 bases from V and 3 bases from J, leaving 3 bases between. The CDR3 spells CASSGYTEAFF. The CDR3 DNA sequence: TGTGCCAGCAGTGGTTACACTGAAGCTTTCTTT.

The chain has TRBV2 and TRBJ1-1, with D unresolved. Germline V gives CDR1 SNHLY, CDR2 FYNNEI. V was shortened by 2 bases and J by 1 base, with 14 bases between the two germline ends. The CDR3 covers 16 residues. For the CDR3, the DNA is TGTGCCAGCAGTGAATTTTATGGACTATCGAACACTGAAGCTTTCTTT. Protein: CASSEFYGLSNTEAFF.

The V and J genes are TRBV2 and TRBJ1-1; D uncertain. Looked up from germline, CDR1 is SNHLY and CDR2 is FYNNEI. This CDR3 has 15 amino acids. Trimming took 8 bases from V and 2 from J, leaving 18 bases between them. The CDR3: CASRVQRGSNTEAFF. The DNA of the CDR3 is TGTGCCAGCCGCGTCCAGCGGGGAAGTAACACTGAAGCTTTCTTT.